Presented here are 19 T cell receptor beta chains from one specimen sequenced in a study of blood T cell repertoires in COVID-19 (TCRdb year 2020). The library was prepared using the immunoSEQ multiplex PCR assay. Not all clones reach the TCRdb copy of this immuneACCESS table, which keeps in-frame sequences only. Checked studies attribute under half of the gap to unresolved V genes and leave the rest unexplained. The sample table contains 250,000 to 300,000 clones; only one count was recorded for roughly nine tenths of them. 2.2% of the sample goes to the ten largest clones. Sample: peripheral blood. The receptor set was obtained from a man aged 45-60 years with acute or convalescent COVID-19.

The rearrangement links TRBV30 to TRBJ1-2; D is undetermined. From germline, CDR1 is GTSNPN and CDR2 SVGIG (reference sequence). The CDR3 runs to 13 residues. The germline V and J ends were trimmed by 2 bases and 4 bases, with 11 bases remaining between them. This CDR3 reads CAWSSVPPYGYTF. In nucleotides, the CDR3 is TGTGCCTGGAGTTCCGTCCCTCCCTATGGCTACACCTTC.

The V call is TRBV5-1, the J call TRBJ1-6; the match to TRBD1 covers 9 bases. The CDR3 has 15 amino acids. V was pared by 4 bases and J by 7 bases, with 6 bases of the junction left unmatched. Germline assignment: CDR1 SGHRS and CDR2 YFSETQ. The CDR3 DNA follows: TGCGCCAGCAGCCCTACCGGGACAGGGAATTCACCCCTCCACTTT. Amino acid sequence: CASSPTGTGNSPLHF.

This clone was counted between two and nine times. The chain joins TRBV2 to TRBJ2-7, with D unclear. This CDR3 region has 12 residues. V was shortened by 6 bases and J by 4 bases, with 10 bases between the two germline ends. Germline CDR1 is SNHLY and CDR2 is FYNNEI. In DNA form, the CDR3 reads TGTGCCAGCAGCTATAAAGAGTACGAGCAGTACTTC. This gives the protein CASSYKEYEQYF.

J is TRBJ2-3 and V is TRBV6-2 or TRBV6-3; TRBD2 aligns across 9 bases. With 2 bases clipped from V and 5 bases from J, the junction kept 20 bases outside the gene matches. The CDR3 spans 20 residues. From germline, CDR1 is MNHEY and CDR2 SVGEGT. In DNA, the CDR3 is TGTGCCAGCAGTTACACAGGTCCATCAGCGGGGGGATTAGCACAAGATACGCAGTATTTT. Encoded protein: CASSYTGPSAGGLAQDTQYF.

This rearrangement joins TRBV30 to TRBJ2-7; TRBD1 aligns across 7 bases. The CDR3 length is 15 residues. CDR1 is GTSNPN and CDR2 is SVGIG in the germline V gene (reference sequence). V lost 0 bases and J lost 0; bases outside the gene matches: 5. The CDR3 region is CAWSVADRFSYEQYF. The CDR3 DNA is TGTGCCTGGAGTGTAGCGGACAGGTTCTCCTACGAGCAGTACTTC.

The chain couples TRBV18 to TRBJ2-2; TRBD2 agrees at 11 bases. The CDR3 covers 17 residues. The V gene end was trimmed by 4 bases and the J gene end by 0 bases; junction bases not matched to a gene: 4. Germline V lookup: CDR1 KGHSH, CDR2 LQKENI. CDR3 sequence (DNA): TGTGCCAGCTCACTCCTAGCGGGAGGCGCGAACACCGGGGAGCTGTTTTTT. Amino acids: CASSLLAGGANTGELFF.

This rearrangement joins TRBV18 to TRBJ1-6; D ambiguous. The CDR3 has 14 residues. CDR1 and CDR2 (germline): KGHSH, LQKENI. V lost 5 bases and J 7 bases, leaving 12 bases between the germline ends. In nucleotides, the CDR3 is TGTGCCAGCTCATTGGACTTGGGCAATTCACCCCTCCACTTT. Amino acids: CASSLDLGNSPLHF.

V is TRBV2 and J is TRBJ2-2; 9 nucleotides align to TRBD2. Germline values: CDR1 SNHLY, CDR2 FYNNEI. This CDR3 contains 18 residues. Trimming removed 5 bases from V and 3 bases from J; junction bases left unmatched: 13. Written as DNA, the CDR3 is TGTGCCAGCAGTCCGGCTCTAGCGGGGTATCGGGACACCGGGGAGCTGTTTTTT. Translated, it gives CASSPALAGYRDTGELFF.

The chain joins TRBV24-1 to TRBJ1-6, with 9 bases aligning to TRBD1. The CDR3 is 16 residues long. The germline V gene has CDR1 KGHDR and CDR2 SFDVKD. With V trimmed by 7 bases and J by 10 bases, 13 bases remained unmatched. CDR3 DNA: TGTGCCACCAGCGGACCGGGACAGGGAATTCGGTCACCCCTCCACTTT. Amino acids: CATSGPGQGIRSPLHF.

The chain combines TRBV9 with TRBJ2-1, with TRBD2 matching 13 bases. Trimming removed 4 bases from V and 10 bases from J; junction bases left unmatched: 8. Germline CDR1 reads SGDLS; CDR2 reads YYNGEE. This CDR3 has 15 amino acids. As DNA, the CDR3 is TGTGCCAGCAGCCCCCGGACTAGCGGGGGCCCGGAGCAGTTCTTC. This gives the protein CASSPRTSGGPEQFF.

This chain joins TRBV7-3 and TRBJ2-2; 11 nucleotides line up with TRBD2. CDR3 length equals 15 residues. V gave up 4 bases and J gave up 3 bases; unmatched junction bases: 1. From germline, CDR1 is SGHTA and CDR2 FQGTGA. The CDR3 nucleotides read TGTGCCAGCAGCTCGGGACTAGCGGACACCGGGGAGCTGTTTTTT. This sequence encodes CASSSGLADTGELFF.

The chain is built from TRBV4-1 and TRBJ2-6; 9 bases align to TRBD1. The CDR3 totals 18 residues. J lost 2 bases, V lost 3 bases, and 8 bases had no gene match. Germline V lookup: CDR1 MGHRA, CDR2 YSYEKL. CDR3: CASSQPGQGPPGANVLTF. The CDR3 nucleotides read TGCGCCAGCAGCCAGCCGGGACAGGGCCCTCCTGGGGCCAACGTCCTGACTTTC.

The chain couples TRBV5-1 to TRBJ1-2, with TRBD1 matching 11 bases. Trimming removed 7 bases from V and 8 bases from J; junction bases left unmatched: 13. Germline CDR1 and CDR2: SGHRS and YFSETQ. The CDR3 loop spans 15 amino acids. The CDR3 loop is CASAGTGGSPRGYTF. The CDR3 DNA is TGCGCCAGCGCCGGGACAGGGGGTAGCCCTCGCGGCTACACCTTC.

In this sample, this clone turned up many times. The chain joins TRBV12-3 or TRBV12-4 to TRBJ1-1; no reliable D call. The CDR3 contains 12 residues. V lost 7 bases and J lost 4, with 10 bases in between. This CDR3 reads CASKEGPTEAFF. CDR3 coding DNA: TGTGCCAGCAAGGAGGGCCCCACTGAAGCTTTCTTT.

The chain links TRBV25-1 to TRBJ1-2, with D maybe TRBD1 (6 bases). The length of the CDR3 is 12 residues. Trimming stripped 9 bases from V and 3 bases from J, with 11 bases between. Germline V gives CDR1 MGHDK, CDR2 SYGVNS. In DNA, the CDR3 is TGTGCCAGTCAGGGGATCGACTATGGCTACACCTTC. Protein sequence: CASQGIDYGYTF.

CDR3 in DNA: TGTGCCATCAGTGAGTCGGCAGATCGACTGTTTTTT. Protein sequence: CAISESADRLFF. The genes are TRBV10-3 and TRBJ1-4; D is ambiguous. V lost 0 bases to trimming and J lost 13 bases, with 9 bases between them. In germline, CDR1 is ENHRY, CDR2 SYGVKD. This CDR3 comprises 12 residues.

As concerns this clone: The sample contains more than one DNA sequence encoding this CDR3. The CDR3 nucleotides are TGTGCCAGCAGCGCGAGACTAGCGGGGGGTCGAGATACGCAGTATTTT. Translation: CASSARLAGGRDTQYF. This sequence joins TRBV7-2 and TRBJ2-3, with TRBD2 identical over 13 bases. Germline CDR1 and CDR2: SGHTA and FQGNSA. J gave up 5 bases and V 5 bases, and 7 bases lay outside the gene matches. The CDR3 is 16 amino acids.

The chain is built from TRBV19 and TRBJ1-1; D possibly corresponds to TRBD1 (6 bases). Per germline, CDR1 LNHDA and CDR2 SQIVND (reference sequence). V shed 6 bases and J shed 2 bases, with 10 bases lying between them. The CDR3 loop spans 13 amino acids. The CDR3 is CASRGGANTEAFF. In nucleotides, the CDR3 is TGTGCCAGTAGAGGGGGGGCCAACACTGAAGCTTTCTTT. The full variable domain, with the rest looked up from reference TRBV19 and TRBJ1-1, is DGGITQSPKYLFRKEGQNVTLSCEQNLNHDAMYWYRQDPGQGLRLIYYSQIVNDFQKGDIAEGYSVSREKKESFPLTVTSAQKNPTAFYLCASRGGANTEAFFGQGTRLTVV.

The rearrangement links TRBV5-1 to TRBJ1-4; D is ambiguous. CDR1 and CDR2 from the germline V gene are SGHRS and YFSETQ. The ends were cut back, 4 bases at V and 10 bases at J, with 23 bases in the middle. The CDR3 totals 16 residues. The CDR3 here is CASSLVPGRDRLKLFF. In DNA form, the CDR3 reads TGCGCCAGCAGCCTGGTCCCCGGGAGGGATCGCCTAAAACTGTTTTTT.